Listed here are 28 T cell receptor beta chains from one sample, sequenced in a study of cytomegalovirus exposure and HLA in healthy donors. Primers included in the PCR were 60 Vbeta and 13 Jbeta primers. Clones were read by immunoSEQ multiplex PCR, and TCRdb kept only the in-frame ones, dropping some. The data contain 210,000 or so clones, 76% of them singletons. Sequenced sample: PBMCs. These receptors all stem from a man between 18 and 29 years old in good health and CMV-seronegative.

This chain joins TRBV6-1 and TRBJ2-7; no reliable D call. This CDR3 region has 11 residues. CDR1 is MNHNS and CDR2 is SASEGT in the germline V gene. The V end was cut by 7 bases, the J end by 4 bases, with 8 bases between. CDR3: CASKELYEQYF. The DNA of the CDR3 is TGTGCCAGCAAGGAGTTATACGAGCAGTACTTC.

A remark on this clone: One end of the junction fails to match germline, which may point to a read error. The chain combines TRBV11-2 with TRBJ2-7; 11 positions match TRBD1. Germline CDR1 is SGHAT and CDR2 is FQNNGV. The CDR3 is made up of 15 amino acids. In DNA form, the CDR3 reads TGTGCCAGCAGCCCCCCCCGCGGGGACAGGGGGGAGCAGCACTTC. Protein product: CASSPPRGDRGEQHF.

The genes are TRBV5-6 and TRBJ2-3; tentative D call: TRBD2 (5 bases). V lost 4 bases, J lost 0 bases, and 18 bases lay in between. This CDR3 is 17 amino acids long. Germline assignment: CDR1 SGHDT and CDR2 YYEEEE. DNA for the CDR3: TGTGCCAGCAGCGACCGGAGAGGAGCGGTAAGCACAGATACGCAGTATTTT. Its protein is CASSDRRGAVSTDTQYF.

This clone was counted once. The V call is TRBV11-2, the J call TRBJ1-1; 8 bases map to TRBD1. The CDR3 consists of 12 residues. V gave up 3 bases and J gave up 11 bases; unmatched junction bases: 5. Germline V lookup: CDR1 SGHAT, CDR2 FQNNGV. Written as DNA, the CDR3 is TGTGCCAGCAGCTTGGACAGGGCCGGGGCTTTCTTT. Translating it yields CASSLDRAGAFF.

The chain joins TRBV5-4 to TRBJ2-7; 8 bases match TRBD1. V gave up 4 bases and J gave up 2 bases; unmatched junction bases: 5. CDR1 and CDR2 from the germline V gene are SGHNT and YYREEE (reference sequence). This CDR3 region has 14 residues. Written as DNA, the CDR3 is TGTGCCAGCAGCGCCGGGACAGGCCCCTACGAGCAGTACTTC. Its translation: CASSAGTGPYEQYF.

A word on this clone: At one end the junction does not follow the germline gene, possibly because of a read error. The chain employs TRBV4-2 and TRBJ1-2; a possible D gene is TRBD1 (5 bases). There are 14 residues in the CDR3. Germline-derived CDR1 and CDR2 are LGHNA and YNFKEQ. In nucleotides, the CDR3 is TGTGCCAGCAGCCAACCGACAGACCCCTATCGCTACACCTTC. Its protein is CASSQPTDPYRYTF.

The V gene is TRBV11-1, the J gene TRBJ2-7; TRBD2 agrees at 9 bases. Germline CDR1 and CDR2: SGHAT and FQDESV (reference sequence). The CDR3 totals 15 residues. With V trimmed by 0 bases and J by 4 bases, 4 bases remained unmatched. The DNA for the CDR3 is TGTGCCAGCAGCTTAGCGCTAGCGGGATTTTACGAGCAGTACTTC. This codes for CASSLALAGFYEQYF.

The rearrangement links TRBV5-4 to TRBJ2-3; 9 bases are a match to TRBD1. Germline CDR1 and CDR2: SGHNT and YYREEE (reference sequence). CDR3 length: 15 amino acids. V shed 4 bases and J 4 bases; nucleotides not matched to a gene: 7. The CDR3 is CASSLPGQGSDTQYF. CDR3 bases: TGTGCCAGCAGCCTCCCGGGACAGGGATCAGATACGCAGTATTTT.

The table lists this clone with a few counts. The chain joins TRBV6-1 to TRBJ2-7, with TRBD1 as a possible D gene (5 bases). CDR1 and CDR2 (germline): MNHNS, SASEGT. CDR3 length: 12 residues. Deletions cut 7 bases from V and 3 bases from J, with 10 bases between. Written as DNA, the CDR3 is TGTGCCAGCAACGGCCAGGGCTACGAGCAGTACTTC. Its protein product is CASNGQGYEQYF.

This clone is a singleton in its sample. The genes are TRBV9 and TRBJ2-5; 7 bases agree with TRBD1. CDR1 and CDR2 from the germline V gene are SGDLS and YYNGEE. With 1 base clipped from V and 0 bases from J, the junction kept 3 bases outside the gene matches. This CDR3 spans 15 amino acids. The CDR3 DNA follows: TGTGCCAGCAGCGTAACAACAGGGGACCAAGAGACCCAGTACTTC. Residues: CASSVTTGDQETQYF.

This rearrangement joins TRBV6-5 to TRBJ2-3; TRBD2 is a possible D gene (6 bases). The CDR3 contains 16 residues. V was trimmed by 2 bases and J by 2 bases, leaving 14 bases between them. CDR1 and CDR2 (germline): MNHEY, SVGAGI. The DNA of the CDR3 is TGTGCCAGCAGTTACACGGCGGGACCCCACACAGATACGCAGTATTTT. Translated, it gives CASSYTAGPHTDTQYF.

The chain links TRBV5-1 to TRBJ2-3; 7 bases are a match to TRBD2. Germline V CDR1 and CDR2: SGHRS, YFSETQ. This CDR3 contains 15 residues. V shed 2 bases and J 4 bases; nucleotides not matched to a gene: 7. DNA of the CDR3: TGCGCCAGCAGCTTCTGGGCGGGAGAGGCAGATACGCAGTATTTT. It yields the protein CASSFWAGEADTQYF.

The CDR3: CASSQDTGDYGYTF. The DNA for the CDR3 is TGTGCCAGCAGCCAAGATACAGGGGACTATGGCTACACCTTC. The chain has TRBV4-2 and TRBJ1-2, with 7 nucleotides matching TRBD1. Germline CDR1 and CDR2: LGHNA and YNFKEQ. CDR3 size: 14 residues. Trimming cost V 0 bases and J 3 bases; bases outside gene matches: 1.

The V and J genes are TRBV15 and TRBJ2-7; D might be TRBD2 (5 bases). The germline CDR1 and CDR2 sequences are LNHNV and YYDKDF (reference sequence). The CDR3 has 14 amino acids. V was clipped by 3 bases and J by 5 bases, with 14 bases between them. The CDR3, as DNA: TGTGCCACCAGCAGGCAGCGGTCTAGCCACGAGCAGTACTTC. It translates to CATSRQRSSHEQYF.

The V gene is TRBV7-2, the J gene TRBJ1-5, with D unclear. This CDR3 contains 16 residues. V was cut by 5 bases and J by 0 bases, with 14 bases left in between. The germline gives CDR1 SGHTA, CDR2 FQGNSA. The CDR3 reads CASSQTFGSSNQPQHF. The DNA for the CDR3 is TGTGCCAGCAGCCAGACTTTCGGGTCTAGCAATCAGCCCCAGCATTTT.

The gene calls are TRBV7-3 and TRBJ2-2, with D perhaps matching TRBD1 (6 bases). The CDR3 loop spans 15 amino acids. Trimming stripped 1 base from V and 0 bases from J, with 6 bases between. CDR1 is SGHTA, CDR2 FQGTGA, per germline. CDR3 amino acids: CASSLKGANTGELFF. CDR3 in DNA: TGTGCCAGCAGCTTAAAGGGGGCGAACACCGGGGAGCTGTTTTTT.

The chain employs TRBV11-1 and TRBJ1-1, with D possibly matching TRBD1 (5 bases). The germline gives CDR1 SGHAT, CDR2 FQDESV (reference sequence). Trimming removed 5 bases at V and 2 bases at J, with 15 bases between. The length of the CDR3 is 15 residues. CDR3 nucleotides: TGTGCCAGCAGCACAACACAGGTGGGAAACACTGAAGCTTTCTTT. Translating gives CASSTTQVGNTEAFF.

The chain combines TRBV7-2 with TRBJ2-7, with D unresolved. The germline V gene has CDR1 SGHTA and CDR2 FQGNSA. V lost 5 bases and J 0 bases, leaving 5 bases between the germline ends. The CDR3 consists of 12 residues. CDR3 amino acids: CASSPTSYEQYF. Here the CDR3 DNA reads TGTGCCAGCAGCCCTACCTCCTACGAGCAGTACTTC. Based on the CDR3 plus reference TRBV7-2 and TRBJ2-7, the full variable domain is GAGVSQSPSNKVTEKGKDVELRCDPISGHTALYWYRQSLGQGLEFLIYFQGNSAPDKSGLPSDRFSAERTGGSVSTLTIQRTQQEDSAVYLCASSPTSYEQYFGPGTRLTVT.

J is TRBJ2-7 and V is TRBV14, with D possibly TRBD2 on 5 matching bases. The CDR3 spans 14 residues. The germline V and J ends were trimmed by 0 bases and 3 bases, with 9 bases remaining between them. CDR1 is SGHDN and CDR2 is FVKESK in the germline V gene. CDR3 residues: CASSQDGIGYEQYF. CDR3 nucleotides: TGTGCCAGCAGCCAAGACGGGATTGGCTACGAGCAGTACTTC.

The CDR3 DNA reads as TGCAGCGTCTGTGGGGCGGGAGGGACCTACAATGAGCAGTTCTTC. It codes for CSVCGAGGTYNEQFF. The chain has TRBV29-1 and TRBJ2-1, with 9 bases identical to TRBD2. The CDR3 is made up of 15 amino acids. Germline V gives CDR1 SQVTM, CDR2 ANQGSEA. J was trimmed by 2 bases and V by 6 bases; bases with no gene match: 8.

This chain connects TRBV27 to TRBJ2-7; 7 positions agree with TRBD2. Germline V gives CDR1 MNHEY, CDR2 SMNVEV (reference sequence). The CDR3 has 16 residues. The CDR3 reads CAHIRVVASGYYEQYF. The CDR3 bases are TGTGCACACATTAGAGTAGTGGCTAGCGGATACTACGAGCAGTACTTC.

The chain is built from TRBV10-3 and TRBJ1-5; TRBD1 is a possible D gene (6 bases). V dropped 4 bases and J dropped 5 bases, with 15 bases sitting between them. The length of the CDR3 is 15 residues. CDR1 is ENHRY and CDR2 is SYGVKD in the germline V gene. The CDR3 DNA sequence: TGTGCCATCAGTGCCTCCACACAGGGATATCAGCCCCAGCATTTT. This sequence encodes CAISASTQGYQPQHF.

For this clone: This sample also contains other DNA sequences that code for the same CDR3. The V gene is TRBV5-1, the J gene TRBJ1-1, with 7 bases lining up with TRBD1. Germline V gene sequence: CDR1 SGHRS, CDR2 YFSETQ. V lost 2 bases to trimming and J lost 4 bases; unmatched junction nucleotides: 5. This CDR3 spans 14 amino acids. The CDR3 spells CASSLAGGFTEAFF. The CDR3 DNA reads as TGCGCCAGCAGCTTAGCAGGGGGTTTCACTGAAGCTTTCTTT.

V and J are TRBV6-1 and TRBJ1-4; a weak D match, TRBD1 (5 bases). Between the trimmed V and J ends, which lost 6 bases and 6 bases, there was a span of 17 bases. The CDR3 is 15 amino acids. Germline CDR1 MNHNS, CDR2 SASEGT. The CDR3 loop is CASRRASGGDEKLFF. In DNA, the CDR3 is TGTGCCAGCAGACGGGCGTCTGGGGGGGATGAAAAACTGTTTTTT.

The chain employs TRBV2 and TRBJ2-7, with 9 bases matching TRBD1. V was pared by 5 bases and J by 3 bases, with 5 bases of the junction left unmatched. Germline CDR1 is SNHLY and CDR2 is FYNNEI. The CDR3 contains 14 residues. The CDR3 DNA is TGTGCCAGCAGTACCGGGACAGGGTTCTACGAGCAGTACTTC. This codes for CASSTGTGFYEQYF. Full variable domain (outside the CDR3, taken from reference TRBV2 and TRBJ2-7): EPEVTQTPSHQVTQMGQEVILRCVPISNHLYFYWYRQILGQKVEFLVSFYNNEISEKSEIFDDQFSVERPDGSNFTLKIRSTKLEDSAMYFCASSTGTGFYEQYFGPGTRLTVT.

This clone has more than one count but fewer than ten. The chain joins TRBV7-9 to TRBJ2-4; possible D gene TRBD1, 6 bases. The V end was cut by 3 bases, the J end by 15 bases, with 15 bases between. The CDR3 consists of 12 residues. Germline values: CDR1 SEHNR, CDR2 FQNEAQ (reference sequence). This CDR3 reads CASSLDSYSRYF. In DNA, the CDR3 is TGTGCCAGCAGCTTGGACAGTTATAGCCGGTACTTC.

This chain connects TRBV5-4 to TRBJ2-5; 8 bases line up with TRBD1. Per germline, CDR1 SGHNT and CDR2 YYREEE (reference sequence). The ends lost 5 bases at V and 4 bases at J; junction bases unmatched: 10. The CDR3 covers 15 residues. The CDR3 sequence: CASSVQGVRGETQYF. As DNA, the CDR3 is TGTGCCAGCAGTGTACAGGGGGTGAGGGGAGAGACCCAGTACTTC.

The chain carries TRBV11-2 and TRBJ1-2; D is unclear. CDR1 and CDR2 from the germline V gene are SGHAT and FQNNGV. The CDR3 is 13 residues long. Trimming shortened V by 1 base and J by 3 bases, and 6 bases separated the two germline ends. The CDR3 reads CASSLVRDYGYTF. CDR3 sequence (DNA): TGTGCCAGCAGCTTAGTGCGGGACTATGGCTACACCTTC.